Following are 16 T cell receptor beta chains from one sample sequenced in a study of T cells expressing NK-cell markers. TCRdb reprocessed the 5' RACE reads; each CDR3 protein has one entry and no DNA is given. The sample table sets out hundreds of thousands of distinct CDR3 sequences. The sequencing input was blood T cells: a sorted CD56 or NKG2C T cell subset, CD4+ or CD8+ T cells, or bulk PBMC T cells (not recorded which). The source of these receptors is a man aged 18-69 years in good health.

V usage is TRBV20-1 and J usage is TRBJ2-1. The CDR3 runs to 11 residues. Germline values: CDR1 DFQATT, CDR2 SNEGSKA (reference sequence). The CDR3: CSRSRYNEQFF.

The chain joins TRBV20-1 to TRBJ2-3; with no DNA, the TCRdb D assignment of TRBD1 cannot be verified. Looked up from germline, CDR1 is DFQATT and CDR2 is SNEGSKA (reference sequence). The CDR3 is made up of 16 amino acids. The chain's CDR3 is CSANPGQGFTFNTQYF.

The rearrangement joins TRBV20-1 to TRBJ2-7. CDR1 and CDR2 (germline): DFQATT, SNEGSKA (reference sequence). There are 13 residues in the CDR3. The chain's CDR3 is CSAYFPFSYEQYF.

J is TRBJ2-5 and V is TRBV10-3; TCRdb indicates TRBD2, and absent DNA this call remains unverified. Germline CDR1 reads ENHRY; CDR2 reads SYGVKD. The CDR3 is made up of 16 amino acids. The CDR3 is CAISVGRGVYQETQYF.

This sequence joins TRBV5-1 and TRBJ2-1; TCRdb's D gene call, TRBD1, goes unchecked for lack of DNA. The CDR3 loop spans 13 amino acids. Germline V gene data show CDR1 as SGHRS and CDR2 as YFSETQ. The CDR3 here is CASSLEARGEQFF.

The chain recombines TRBV5-1 with TRBJ2-1; TCRdb picks TRBD2, but there is no DNA to check that call. Germline V gene data show CDR1 as SGHRS and CDR2 as YFSETQ. The CDR3 extends over 16 amino acids. CDR3 protein: CASSLSETSLYNEQFF.

V usage is TRBV5-5 and J usage is TRBJ2-4; TCRdb designates TRBD1, a call that cannot be tested without DNA. The CDR3 spans 18 residues. Germline loops: CDR1 SGHKS, CDR2 YYEKEE (reference sequence). CDR3 amino acids: CASSLGGLGTLAKNIQYF. The complete variable domain, with remaining parts taken from reference TRBV5-5 and TRBJ2-4, reads DAGVTQSPTHLIKTRGQQVTLRCSPISGHKSVSWYQQVLGQGPQFIFQYYEKEERGRGNFPDRFSARQFPNYSSELNVNALLLGDSALYLCASSLGGLGTLAKNIQYFGAGTRLSVL.

This chain uses TRBV28 with TRBJ2-1; TCRdb gives TRBD2 as the D gene, but with no DNA this cannot be confirmed. CDR3 size: 15 residues. Germline V gene sequence: CDR1 MDHEN, CDR2 SYDVKM. The CDR3 reads CASSKGLAGGNEQFF.

The genes are TRBV6-1 and TRBJ1-1; TCRdb selects TRBD1, and the lack of DNA leaves this call unchecked. The germline gives CDR1 MNHNS, CDR2 SASEGT. This CDR3 region has 14 residues. The CDR3 is CRTGQGRYYTEAFF.

The chain joins TRBV20-1 to TRBJ2-3; TCRdb picks TRBD2, but there is no DNA to check that call. CDR3 length: 16 residues. Germline assignment: CDR1 DFQATT and CDR2 SNEGSKA (reference sequence). CDR3 protein: CSARAARGGLTDTQYF.

The chain joins TRBV7-9 to TRBJ2-5. Germline V gene sequence: CDR1 SEHNR, CDR2 FQNEAQ (reference sequence). The CDR3 totals 16 residues. The CDR3 is CASSLSAPRNQETQYF.

This chain links TRBV2 with TRBJ1-1; TCRdb's assignment of TRBD1 cannot be checked, as there is no DNA. The germline V gene encodes CDR1 SNHLY and CDR2 FYNNEI. CDR3 length equals 11 residues. CDR3 loop: CASSGTSLVFF.

This chain connects TRBV18 to TRBJ2-3; TCRdb's D gene call, TRBD1, goes unchecked for lack of DNA. CDR3 size: 14 residues. Germline CDR1 reads KGHSH; CDR2 reads LQKENI. The chain's CDR3 is CASSPLGGQDTQYF.

V is TRBV6-1 and J is TRBJ2-7; checking the TCRdb D call of TRBD1 is not possible without DNA. CDR3 length: 13 amino acids. CDR1 is MNHNS and CDR2 is SASEGT in the germline V gene. CDR3: CATWSDNSYEQYF.

The V gene is TRBV2, the J gene TRBJ2-3; with no DNA, the TCRdb D assignment of TRBD1 cannot be verified. Germline values: CDR1 SNHLY, CDR2 FYNNEI. The CDR3 has 15 residues. This CDR3 reads CASSGLGGGTDTQYF.

This chain uses TRBV11-2 with TRBJ2-1. The CDR3 extends over 15 amino acids. CDR1 and CDR2 from the germline V gene are SGHAT and FQNNGV. CDR3 protein: CASSLGLVQVDEQFF.